This T cell receptor beta chain was sequenced in a study of blood T cells in healthy people across ages. Study-level information: About one barcoded beta molecule per two T cells was captured by template switching. Whole-study findings and limits: Reliance upon unsorted PBMCs precluded definitive naive versus antigen-experienced comparison.

The CDR3 sequence is 14 residues long. With V trimmed by 0 bases and J by 14 bases, 9 bases remained unmatched. CDR1 and CDR2 (germline): DFQATT, SNEGSKA (reference sequence). This clonotype was seen a handful of times. Its antigen is not known. A second 7 to 11 cycle PCR used barcoded and J-beta primers. From the 5' RACE reads, TCRdb called clonotypes with MiXCR, one entry per CDR3 protein. The sample carries about 800,000 distinct CDR3 sequences, about 25% recorded once. This sample also belongs to another study, concerning T cells of mothers and their children. That report adds: Mothers gave over 8 million TCR beta CDR3 reads each, and children several million each. It was found that thymic selection shapes TCR recombination output similarly in related and unrelated pairs.

The sequence came from a boy between 10 and 17 years old in good health. The chain employs TRBV20-1 and TRBJ2-1, with 11 bases identical to TRBD2. The sequencing input was blood. The CDR3 DNA is TGCAGTGCTAGAGATCACAGTAGCGGGAGGGTTGAGTTCTTC. Encoded protein: CSARDHSSGRVEFF.